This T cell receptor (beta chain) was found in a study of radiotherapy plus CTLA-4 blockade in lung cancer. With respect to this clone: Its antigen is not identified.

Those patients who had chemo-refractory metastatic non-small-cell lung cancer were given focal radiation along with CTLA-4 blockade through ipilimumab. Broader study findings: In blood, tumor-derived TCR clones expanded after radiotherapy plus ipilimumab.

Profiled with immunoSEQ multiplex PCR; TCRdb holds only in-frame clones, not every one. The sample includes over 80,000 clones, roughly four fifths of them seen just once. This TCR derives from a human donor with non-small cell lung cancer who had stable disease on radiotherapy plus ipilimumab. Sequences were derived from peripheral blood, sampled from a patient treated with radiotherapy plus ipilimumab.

The CDR3, as DNA: TGTGCCAGCAGCTTAGGGTTGGCAGGGAAAGGCAATGAGCAGTTCTTC. Translated, it gives CASSLGLAGKGNEQFF. The V call is TRBV11-2, the J call TRBJ2-1; perhaps TRBD1 as D (5 bases). The CDR3 extends over 16 amino acids. Per the germline V gene, CDR1 is SGHAT and CDR2 is FQNNGV. V was clipped by 1 base and J by 6 bases, with 16 bases between them.